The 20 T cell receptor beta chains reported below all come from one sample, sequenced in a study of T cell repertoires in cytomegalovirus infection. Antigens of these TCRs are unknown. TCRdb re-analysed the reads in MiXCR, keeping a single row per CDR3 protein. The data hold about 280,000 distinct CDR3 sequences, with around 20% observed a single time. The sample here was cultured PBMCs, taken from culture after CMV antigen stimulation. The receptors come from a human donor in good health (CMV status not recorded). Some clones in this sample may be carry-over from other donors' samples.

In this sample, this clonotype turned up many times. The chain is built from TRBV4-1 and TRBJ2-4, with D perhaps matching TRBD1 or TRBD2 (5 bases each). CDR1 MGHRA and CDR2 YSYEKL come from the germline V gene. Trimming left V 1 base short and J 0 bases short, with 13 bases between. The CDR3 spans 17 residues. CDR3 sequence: CASSQVGTGTAKNIQYF. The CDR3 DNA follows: TGCGCCAGCAGCCAAGTGGGGACCGGGACAGCCAAAAACATTCAGTACTTC.

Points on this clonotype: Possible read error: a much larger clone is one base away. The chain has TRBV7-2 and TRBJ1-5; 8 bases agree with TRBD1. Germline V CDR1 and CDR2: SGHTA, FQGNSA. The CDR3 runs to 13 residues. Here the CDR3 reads CASSRTGNQPRHF. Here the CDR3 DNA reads TGTGCCAGCAGCCGGACAGGGAATCAGCCCCGGCATTTT.

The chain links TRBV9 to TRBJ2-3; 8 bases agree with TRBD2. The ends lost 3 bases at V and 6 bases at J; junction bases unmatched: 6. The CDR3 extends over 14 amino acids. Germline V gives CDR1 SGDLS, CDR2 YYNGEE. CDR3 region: CASSDRGGVDTQYF. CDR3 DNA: TGTGCCAGCAGCGATCGGGGGGGTGTCGATACGCAGTATTTT.

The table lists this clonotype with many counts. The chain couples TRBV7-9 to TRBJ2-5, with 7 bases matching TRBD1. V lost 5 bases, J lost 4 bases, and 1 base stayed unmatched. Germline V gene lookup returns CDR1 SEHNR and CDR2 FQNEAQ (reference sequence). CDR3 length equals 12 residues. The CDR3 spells CASSRQGETQYF. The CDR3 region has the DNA TGTGCCAGCAGCCGACAGGGAGAGACCCAGTACTTC.

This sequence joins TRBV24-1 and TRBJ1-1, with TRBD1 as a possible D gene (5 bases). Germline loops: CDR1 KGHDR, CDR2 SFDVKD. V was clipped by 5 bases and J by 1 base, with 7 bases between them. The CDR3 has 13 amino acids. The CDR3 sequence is CATSARANTEAFF. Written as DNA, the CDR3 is TGTGCCACCAGTGCCAGGGCGAACACTGAAGCTTTCTTT.

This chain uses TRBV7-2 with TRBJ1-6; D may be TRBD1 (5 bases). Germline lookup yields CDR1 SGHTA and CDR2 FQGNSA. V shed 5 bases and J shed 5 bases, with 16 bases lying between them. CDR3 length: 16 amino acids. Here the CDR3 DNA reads TGTGCCAGCAGCCCCCGGGGGGGGGTGAATAATTCACCCCTCCACTTT. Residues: CASSPRGGVNNSPLHF.

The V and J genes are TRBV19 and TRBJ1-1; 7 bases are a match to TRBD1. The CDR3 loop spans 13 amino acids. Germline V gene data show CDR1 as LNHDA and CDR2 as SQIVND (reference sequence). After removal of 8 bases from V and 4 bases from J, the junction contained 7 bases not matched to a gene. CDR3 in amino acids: CASATGTITEAFF. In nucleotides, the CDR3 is TGTGCCAGTGCGACAGGGACGATCACTGAAGCTTTCTTT.

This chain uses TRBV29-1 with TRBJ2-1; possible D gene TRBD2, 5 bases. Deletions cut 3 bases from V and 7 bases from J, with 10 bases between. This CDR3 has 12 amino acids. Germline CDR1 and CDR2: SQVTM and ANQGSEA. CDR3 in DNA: TGCAGCGTTGATGTGGGCGGGAATGAGCAGTTCTTC. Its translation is CSVDVGGNEQFF.

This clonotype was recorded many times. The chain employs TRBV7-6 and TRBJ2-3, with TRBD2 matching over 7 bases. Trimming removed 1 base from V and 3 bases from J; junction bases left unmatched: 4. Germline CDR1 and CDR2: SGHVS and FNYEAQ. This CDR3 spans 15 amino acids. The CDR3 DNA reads TGTGCCAGCAGCTTAGTGGGGGGGGGTACAGATACGCAGTATTTT. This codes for CASSLVGGGTDTQYF.

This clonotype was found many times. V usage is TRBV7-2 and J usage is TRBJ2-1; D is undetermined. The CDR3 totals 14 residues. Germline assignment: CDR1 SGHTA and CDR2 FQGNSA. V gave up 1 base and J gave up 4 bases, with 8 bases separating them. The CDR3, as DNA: TGTGCCAGCAGCTTAGTCCCTAGTTACAATGAGCAGTTCTTC. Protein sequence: CASSLVPSYNEQFF.

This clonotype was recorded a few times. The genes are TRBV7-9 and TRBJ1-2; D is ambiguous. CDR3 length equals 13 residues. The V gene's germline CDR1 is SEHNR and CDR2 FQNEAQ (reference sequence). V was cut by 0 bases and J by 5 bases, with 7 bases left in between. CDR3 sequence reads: CASSLAQSYGYTF. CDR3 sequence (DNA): TGTGCCAGCAGCTTAGCGCAGAGTTATGGCTACACCTTC.

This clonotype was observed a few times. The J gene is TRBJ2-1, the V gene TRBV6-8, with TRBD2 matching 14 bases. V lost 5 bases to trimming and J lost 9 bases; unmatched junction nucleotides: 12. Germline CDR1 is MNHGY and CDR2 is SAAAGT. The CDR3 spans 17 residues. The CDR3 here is CASSPPKIGLAGGEQFF. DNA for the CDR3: TGTGCCAGCAGTCCCCCGAAGATCGGACTAGCGGGAGGTGAGCAGTTCTTC.

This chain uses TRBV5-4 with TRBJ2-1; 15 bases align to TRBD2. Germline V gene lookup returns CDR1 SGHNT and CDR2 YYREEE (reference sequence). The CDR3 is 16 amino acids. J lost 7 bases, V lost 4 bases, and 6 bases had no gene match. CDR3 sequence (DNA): TGTGCCAGCAGCCCCTGGACTAGCGGGAGGGGTAATGAGCAGTTCTTC. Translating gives CASSPWTSGRGNEQFF.

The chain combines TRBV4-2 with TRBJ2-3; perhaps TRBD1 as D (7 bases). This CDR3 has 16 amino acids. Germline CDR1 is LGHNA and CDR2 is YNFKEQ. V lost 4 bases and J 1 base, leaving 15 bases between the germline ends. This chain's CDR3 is CASSPEGGQRTDTQYF. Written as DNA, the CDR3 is TGTGCCAGCAGCCCCGAGGGGGGACAGCGCACAGATACGCAGTATTTT.

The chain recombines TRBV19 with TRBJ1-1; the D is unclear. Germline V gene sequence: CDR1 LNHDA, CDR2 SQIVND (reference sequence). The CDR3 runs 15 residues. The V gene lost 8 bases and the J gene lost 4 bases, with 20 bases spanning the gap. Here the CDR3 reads CASCFDSSVGTEAFF. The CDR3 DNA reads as TGTGCCAGTTGTTTTGACTCCTCTGTCGGCACTGAAGCTTTCTTT.

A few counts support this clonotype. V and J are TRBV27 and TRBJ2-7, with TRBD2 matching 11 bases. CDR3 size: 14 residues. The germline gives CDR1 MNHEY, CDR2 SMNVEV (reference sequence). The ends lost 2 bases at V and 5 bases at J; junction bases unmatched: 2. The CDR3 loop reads CASSLTSGSHEQYV. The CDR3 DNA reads TGTGCCAGCAGTTTAACTAGCGGGAGCCACGAGCAGTACGTC.

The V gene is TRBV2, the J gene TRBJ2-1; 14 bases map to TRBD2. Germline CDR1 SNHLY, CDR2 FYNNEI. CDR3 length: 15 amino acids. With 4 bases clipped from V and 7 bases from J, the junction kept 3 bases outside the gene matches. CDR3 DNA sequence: TGTGCCAGCAGTGTGACTAGCGGGAGGGGGAATGAGCAGTTCTTC. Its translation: CASSVTSGRGNEQFF.

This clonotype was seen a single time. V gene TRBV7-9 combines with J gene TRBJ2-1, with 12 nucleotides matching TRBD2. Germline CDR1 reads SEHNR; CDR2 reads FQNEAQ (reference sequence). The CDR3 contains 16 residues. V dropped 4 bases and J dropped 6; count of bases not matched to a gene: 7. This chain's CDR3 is CASSSPGLAGFNEQFF. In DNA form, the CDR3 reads TGTGCCAGCAGCTCCCCGGGACTAGCGGGCTTCAATGAGCAGTTCTTC.

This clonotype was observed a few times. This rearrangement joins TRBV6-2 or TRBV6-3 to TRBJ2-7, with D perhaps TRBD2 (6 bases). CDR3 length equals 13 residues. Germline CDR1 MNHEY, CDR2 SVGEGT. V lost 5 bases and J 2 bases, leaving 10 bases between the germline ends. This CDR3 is CASSAGRTYEQYV. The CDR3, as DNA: TGTGCCAGCAGTGCGGGACGGACCTACGAGCAGTACGTC.

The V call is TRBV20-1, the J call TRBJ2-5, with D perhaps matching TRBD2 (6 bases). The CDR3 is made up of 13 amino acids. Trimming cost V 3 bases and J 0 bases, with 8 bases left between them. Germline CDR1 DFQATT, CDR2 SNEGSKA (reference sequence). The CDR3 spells CSARGGYQETQYF. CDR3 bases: TGCAGTGCTAGGGGGGGATACCAAGAGACCCAGTACTTC.